Listed below are T cell receptor beta chains from one sample, sequenced in a study of blood T cell repertoires in COVID-19. The assay was immunoSEQ multiplex PCR, and TCRdb's table has in-frame clones only and misses some. This sample has some 83,000 clones, with roughly nine tenths found just once. What was sequenced was peripheral blood. The source is a man older than 75 in a cohort sampled during active COVID-19. The CDR3 runs from the conserved cysteine through the conserved F or W. D genes are given only for firm matches. The size entry is marked missing in some rows and otherwise reads once, few, many or a size class.

-,-,TRBJ2-3,TRBV6-5,CASKVRSTDTQYF,TGTGCCAGCAAAGTACGGAGCACAGATACGCAGTATTTT
TRBD2,-,TRBJ2-3,TRBV7-3,CASSFSLAGGTDTQYF,TGTGCCAGCAGCTTTTCCCTAGCGGGGGGCACAGATACGCAGTATTTT
-,-,TRBJ2-2,TRBV9,CASSVGGGSTGELFF,TGTGCCAGCAGCGTAGGTGGGGGGAGCACCGGGGAGCTGTTTTTT
-,once,TRBJ2-5,TRBV21-1,CASSTGDRGEETQYF,TGTGCCAGCAGCACCGGGGACAGGGGGGAAGAGACCCAGTACTTC
-,-,TRBJ2-7,TRBV12-5,CASGLMREQYF,TGTGCTAGTGGTTTAATGCGCGAGCAGTACTTC
TRBD1,-,TRBJ1-1,TRBV5-5,CASSSGTGGAQAFF,TGTGCCAGCAGCTCCGGGACAGGGGGCGCGCAAGCTTTCTTT
TRBD1,-,TRBJ2-3,TRBV7-9,CASSPRTGSDTQYF,TGTGCCAGCAGCCCTAGGACAGGGTCTGATACGCAGTATTTT
TRBD1,-,TRBJ1-2,TRBV4-1,CASSQGAGGLYGYTF,TGCGCCAGCAGCCAAGGGGCAGGGGGTTTGTATGGCTACACCTTC
-,few,TRBJ2-3,TRBV7-6,CASSLEGPGYLTDTQYF,TGTGCCAGCAGCTTAGAAGGTCCGGGGTACCTCACAGATACGCAGTATTTT
-,-,TRBJ1-1,TRBV29-1,CSVDPGRVDTEAFF,TGCAGCGTTGATCCCGGCAGGGTGGACACTGAAGCTTTCTTT
-,-,TRBJ1-5,TRBV12-3/TRBV12-4,CASSAGNQPQHF,TGTGCCAGCAGTGCGGGGAATCAGCCCCAGCATTTT
-,-,TRBJ1-5,TRBV19,CASNSQRGQPQHF,TGTGCCAGTAACTCACAGCGCGGGCAGCCCCAGCATTTT
TRBD1,once,TRBJ1-1,TRBV10-3,CAVGTGVMNTEAFF,TGTGCCGTCGGGACAGGGGTAATGAACACTGAAGCTTTCTTT
-,-,TRBJ1-3,TRBV7-9,CASSQTASGNTIYF,TGTGCCAGCAGCCAAACAGCCTCTGGAAACACCATATATTTT
-,once,TRBJ2-1,TRBV14,CASSPRNEQFF,TGTGCCAGCAGCCCCCGGAATGAGCAGTTCTTC
TRBD1,-,TRBJ2-3,TRBV5-1,CASSSGTVTDTQYF,TGCGCCAGCAGCTCCGGGACAGTCACAGATACGCAGTATTTT
-,-,TRBJ1-1,TRBV11-2,CASSLESGPRFF,TGTGCCAGCAGCTTAGAGAGCGGGCCCCGCTTCTTT
-,-,TRBJ1-2,TRBV6-4,CASSDTGGYTF,TGTGCCAGCAGTGACACGGGAGGCTACACCTTC
-,-,TRBJ1-2,TRBV19,CASSIGAHDYGYTF,TGTGCCAGTAGTATAGGGGCGCACGACTATGGCTACACCTTC
TRBD2,-,TRBJ2-7,TRBV19,CASRASGGSYEQYF,TGTGCCAGTAGGGCCTCGGGAGGCTCCTACGAGCAGTACTTC
-,-,TRBJ2-2,TRBV13,CASSLVPGGDTGELFF,TGTGCCAGCAGCTTAGTTCCCGGGGGAGACACCGGGGAGCTGTTTTTT
TRBD1,-,TRBJ1-1,TRBV6-1,CASSEGTANTEAFF,TGTGCCAGCAGTGAGGGGACAGCGAACACTGAAGCTTTCTTT
TRBD1,-,TRBJ1-6,TRBV19,CASGDRGGNSPLHF,TGTGCCAGTGGGGACAGGGGTGGTAATTCACCCCTCCACTTT
TRBD1,-,TRBJ1-5,TRBV6-2/TRBV6-3,CASSYRSGTGNRYSNQPQHF,TGTGCCAGCAGTTATCGGTCTGGGACAGGGAATCGCTATAGCAATCAGCCCCAGCATTTT
-,-,TRBJ1-4,TRBV7-9,CASSVAGNNEKLFF,TGTGCCAGCAGCGTGGCAGGGAATAATGAAAAACTGTTTTTT
TRBD2,-,TRBJ2-5,TRBV4-1,CASSQISGGRGRETQYF,TGCGCCAGCAGCCAAATAAGCGGGGGGCGCGGAAGGGAGACCCAGTACTTC
-,-,TRBJ2-5,TRBV5-1,CASSRGGFETQYF,TGCGCCAGCAGCCGGGGAGGTTTTGAGACCCAGTACTTC
TRBD2,-,TRBJ2-2,TRBV2,CASSPTSGTGELFF,TGTGCCAGCAGTCCGACTAGCGGCACCGGGGAGCTGTTTTTT
-,-,TRBJ2-6,TRBV5-4,CASSKQVLSGANVLTF,TGTGCCAGCAGCAAACAAGTTCTCTCTGGGGCCAACGTCCTGACTTTC
-,-,TRBJ2-5,TRBV18,CASSPLRPEGTQYF,TGTGCCAGCTCACCACTTCGGCCGGAGGGGACCCAGTACTTC
TRBD2,-,TRBJ2-2,TRBV11-2,CASSPTSGATGELFF,TGTGCCAGCAGCCCGACTAGCGGGGCCACCGGGGAGCTGTTTTTT
-,-,TRBJ2-3,TRBV5-1,CASSLGQVVDTQYF,TGCGCCAGCAGCTTGGGACAGGTAGTAGATACGCAGTATTTT
-,-,TRBJ2-2,TRBV7-6,CASSFSAGSRPGELFF,TGTGCCAGCAGCTTCTCGGCGGGGTCCCGTCCCGGGGAGCTGTTTTTT
-,-,TRBJ2-1,TRBV27,CASSSGLNEQFF,TGTGCCAGCAGTTCCGGGTTAAATGAGCAGTTCTTC
-,-,TRBJ2-5,TRBV14,CASSPLGAGREETQYF,TGTGCCAGCAGCCCTTTAGGGGCAGGCCGGGAGGAGACCCAGTACTTC
-,-,TRBJ2-4,TRBV3-1/TRBV3-2,CASSQGGVAKNIQYF,TGTGCCAGCAGTCAAGGGGGGGTAGCCAAAAACATTCAGTACTTC
TRBD2,once,TRBJ2-1,TRBV7-2,CASTGTSGVNEQFF,TGTGCCAGCACCGGGACTAGCGGGGTAAATGAGCAGTTCTTC
-,-,TRBJ1-2,TRBV2,CASSVQAGYTF,TGTGCCAGCAGTGTGCAGGCTGGCTACACCTTC
-,-,TRBJ2-5,TRBV5-1,CASSLGPGEQETQYF,TGCGCCAGCAGCTTGGGTCCAGGGGAGCAAGAGACCCAGTACTTC
TRBD1,-,TRBJ1-4,TRBV14,CASSQVQGASANEKLFF,TGTGCCAGCAGCCAAGTGCAGGGGGCTTCAGCTAATGAAAAACTGTTTTTT
-,-,TRBJ2-3,TRBV18,CASSPPVSQPFLSVAVLDTQYF,TGTGCCAGCTCACCACCAGTGTCACAGCCTTTTCTGTCCGTAGCGGTCCTAGATACGCAGTATTTT
-,-,TRBJ2-3,TRBV3-1/TRBV3-2,CASSQDYVTSTDTQYF,TGTGCCAGCAGCCAAGACTACGTGACTAGCACAGATACGCAGTATTTT
TRBD1,-,TRBJ1-2,TRBV27,CASSRQGTYGYTF,TGTGCCAGCAGTCGACAGGGGACCTATGGCTACACCTTC
TRBD1,-,TRBJ1-1,TRBV9,CASSPGTGEMNTEAFF,TGTGCCAGCAGCCCAGGGACAGGGGAGATGAACACTGAAGCTTTCTTT
TRBD2,once,TRBJ2-5,TRBV24-1,CATSDSRTSGGLETQYF,TGTGCCACCAGTGATTCGCGGACTAGCGGGGGCCTAGAGACCCAGTACTTC
TRBD1,-,TRBJ2-5,TRBV5-1,CASSPGTGTPGTQYF,TGCGCCAGCAGCCCCGGGACAGGAACTCCAGGGACCCAGTACTTC
TRBD1,-,TRBJ1-4,TRBV5-4,CASSFKAGTVFEKLFF,TGTGCCAGCAGCTTCAAGGCTGGGACAGTCTTTGAAAAACTGTTTTTT
-,-,TRBJ2-5,TRBV5-5,CASSLDGSAQETQYF,TGTGCCAGCAGCTTGGACGGGTCAGCCCAAGAGACCCAGTACTTC
-,-,TRBJ2-3,TRBV2,CATFPGVSSTDTQYF,TGTGCCACCTTTCCGGGAGTTTCTTCCACAGATACGCAGTATTTT
-,-,TRBJ1-2,TRBV6-4,CASSGGGYGYTF,TGTGCCAGCAGTGGAGGGGGCTATGGCTACACCTTC
TRBD1,-,TRBJ1-5,TRBV6-5,CASRQGTEQPQHF,TGTGCCAGCAGACAGGGGACAGAGCAGCCCCAGCATTTT
TRBD1,-,TRBJ1-5,TRBV7-8,CASSLASLRQGLGNQPQHF,TGTGCCAGCAGCTTAGCCTCATTGAGACAGGGCTTGGGCAATCAGCCCCAGCATTTT
TRBD2,once,TRBJ2-5,TRBV6-6,CASRLAGGGAETQYF,TGTGCCAGCAGATTAGCGGGGGGAGGGGCAGAGACCCAGTACTTC
TRBD2,-,TRBJ2-5,TRBV2,CASSEGLAGGQETQYF,TGTGCCAGCAGTGAGGGACTAGCGGGGGGCCAAGAGACCCAGTACTTC
-,few,TRBJ2-2,TRBV5-1,CASSLDPGANTGELFF,TGCGCCAGCAGCTTGGATCCGGGGGCGAACACCGGGGAGCTGTTTTTT
TRBD2,once,TRBJ2-4,TRBV7-8,CASSLSLSGGDIQYF,TGTGCCAGCAGCTTATCTCTAAGCGGGGGAGACATTCAGTACTTC
-,-,TRBJ2-1,TRBV28,CASKEVSSYNEQFF,TGTGCCTCCAAAGAGGTGAGCTCCTACAATGAGCAGTTCTTC